This T cell receptor beta chain was sequenced for a study of cytomegalovirus exposure and HLA in healthy donors. Study-level points and caveats: Previous analysis showed most TCR beta V segments were productive about 90% or about 30% of the time. Prediction of most subjects' HLA-A and HLA-B alleles by TCR beta sequences was reportedly accurate. Most CMV-associated TCR beta chains were later found to appear HLA-restricted.

Primers: 60 Vbeta forward and 13 Jbeta reverse. Some clones are missing from TCRdb's copy, which holds only in-frame ones; the method was immunoSEQ multiplex PCR. The sample has approximately 130,000 clones; 80% are singletons. A note on this clone: Antigen: not known.

Germline V gene data show CDR1 as SGHNT and CDR2 as YENEEA. This CDR3 region has 15 residues. V was shortened by 0 bases and J by 3 bases, with 8 bases between the two germline ends. Sequenced input: PBMCs. V is TRBV11-3 and J is TRBJ2-2; TRBD1 might be the D (6 bases). The TCR sequence derives from a woman between 40 and 50 years old in good health and CMV-seronegative. CDR3 bases: TGTGCCAGCAGCTTAGACAGGGGAGACACCGGGGAGCTGTTTTTT. Translated, it gives CASSLDRGDTGELFF.